This TCR beta chain is drawn from a study of T cells after yellow fever vaccination. Findings and caveats of the study: Abundant clonotypes (contaminants from the bulk population) could be present in FACS-sorted repertoires. A secondary response was less intense yet reached its peak sooner, at day 5 versus 15. Boosting was followed by the reappearance of most primary-vaccination clones (approximately 95% CD4, about 90% CD8).

As regards this clonotype: Its antigen remains unknown.

The length of the CDR3 is 16 residues. The V and J ends lost 1 base and 9 bases, in that order; junction bases with no gene match: 13. The germline V gene encodes CDR1 LGHNA and CDR2 YSLEER. They built TCR cDNA with 5'RACE template switching, a step that put in a universal primer site and UMIs. TCRdb ran MiXCR on the 5' RACE reads and lists one entry per CDR3 protein. This sample has more than 300,000 distinct CDR3 sequences, with roughly 10% found just once. The sequence derives from a man between 18 and 35 years old who received the YFV17D yellow fever vaccine. Source: CD4+ T cells sorted from PBMCs, taken 45 days after the yellow fever booster vaccination. The V call is TRBV4-3, the J call TRBJ2-7, with 9 bases lining up with TRBD1. In DNA, the CDR3 is TGCGCCAGCAGCCAAGGGGACAGGGAAGTCCACGTAAGGCAGTACTTC. It is translated as CASSQGDREVHVRQYF.